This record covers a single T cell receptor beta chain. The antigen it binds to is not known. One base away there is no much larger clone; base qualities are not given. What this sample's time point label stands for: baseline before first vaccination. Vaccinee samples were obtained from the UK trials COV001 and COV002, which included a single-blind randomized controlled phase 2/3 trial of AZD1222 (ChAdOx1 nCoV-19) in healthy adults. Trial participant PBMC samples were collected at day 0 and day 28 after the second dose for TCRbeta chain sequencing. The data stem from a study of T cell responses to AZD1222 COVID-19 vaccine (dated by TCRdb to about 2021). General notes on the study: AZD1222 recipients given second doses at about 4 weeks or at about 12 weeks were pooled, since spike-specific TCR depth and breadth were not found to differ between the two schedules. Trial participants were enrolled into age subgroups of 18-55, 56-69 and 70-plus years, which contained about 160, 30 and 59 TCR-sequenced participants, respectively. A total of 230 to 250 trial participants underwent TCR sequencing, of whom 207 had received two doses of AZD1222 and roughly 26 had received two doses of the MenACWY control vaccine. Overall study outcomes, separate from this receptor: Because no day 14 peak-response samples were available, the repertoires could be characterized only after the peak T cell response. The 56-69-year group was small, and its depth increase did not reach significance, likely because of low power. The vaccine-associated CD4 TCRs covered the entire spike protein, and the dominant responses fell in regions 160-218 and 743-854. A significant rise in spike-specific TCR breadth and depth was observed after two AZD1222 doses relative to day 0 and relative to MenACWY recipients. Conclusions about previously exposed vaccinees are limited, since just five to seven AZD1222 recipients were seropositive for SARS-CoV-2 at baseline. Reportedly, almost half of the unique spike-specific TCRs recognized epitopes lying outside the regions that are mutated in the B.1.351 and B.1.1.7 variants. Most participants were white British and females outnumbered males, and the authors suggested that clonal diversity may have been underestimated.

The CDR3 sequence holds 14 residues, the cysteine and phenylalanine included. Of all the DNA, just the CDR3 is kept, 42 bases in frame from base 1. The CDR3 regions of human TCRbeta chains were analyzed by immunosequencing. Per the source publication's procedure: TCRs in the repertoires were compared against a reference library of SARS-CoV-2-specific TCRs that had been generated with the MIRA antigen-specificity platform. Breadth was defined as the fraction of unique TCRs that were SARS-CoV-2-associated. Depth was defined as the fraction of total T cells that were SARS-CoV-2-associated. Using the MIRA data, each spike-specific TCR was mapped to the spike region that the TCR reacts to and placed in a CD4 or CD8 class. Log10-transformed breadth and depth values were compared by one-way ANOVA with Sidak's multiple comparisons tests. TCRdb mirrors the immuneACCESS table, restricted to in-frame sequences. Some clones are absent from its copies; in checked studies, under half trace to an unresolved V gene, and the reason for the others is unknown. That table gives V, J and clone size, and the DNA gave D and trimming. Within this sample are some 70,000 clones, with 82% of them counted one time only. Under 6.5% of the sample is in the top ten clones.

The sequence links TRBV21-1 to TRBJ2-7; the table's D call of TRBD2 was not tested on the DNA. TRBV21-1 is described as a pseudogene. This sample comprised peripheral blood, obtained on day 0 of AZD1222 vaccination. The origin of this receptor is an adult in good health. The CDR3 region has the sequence CARRRTSLLGEQYF. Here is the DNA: TGTGCCAGGAGGCGGACTAGCCTCTTGGGAGAGCAGTACTTC.